The clone carrying this T cell receptor (beta chain) was recorded many times. The target antigen is unknown. The source of the sample is a study of Graves' ophthalmopathy and Graves' hyperthyroidism. Study results and caveats: Blood samples also showed most expanded thyroid clonotypes exceeding 0.001 frequency.

The study amplified TCR beta CDR3 regions using RNA transcripts. HTBI primers primed a first-round RT-PCR, and a second-round multiplex PCR followed. Via MiXCR, TCRdb re-called the multiplex PCR reads, giving one row per CDR3 protein. The table shows hundreds of thousands of distinct CDR3 sequences, with about a fifth occurring only once. Each hyperthyroidism patient was newly diagnosed, with under 2 months' duration, and aged 18 to 65. The PBMCs were taken from approximately 9 ml of fresh peripheral blood. V shed 1 base, J shed 5 bases, and the junction held 7 bases outside the gene matches. The CDR3 length is 15 residues. Germline values: CDR1 LNHNV, CDR2 YYDKDF (reference sequence).

The chain combines TRBV15 with TRBJ1-2; TRBD1 agrees at 7 bases. Sequences were obtained from peripheral blood. The sequence derives from a young woman with stable Graves' hyperthyroidism. Some clones in this sample may be carry-over from other donors' samples. In DNA, the CDR3 is TGTGCCACCAGCAGAGCAACTACAGGGGTGTATGGCTACACCTTC. It yields the protein CATSRATTGVYGYTF.